The clone carrying this TCR beta chain occurred a few times. This sample is part of a study of spatial heterogeneity in lung cancer. On the study more broadly: A consistent excess of beta-chain over alpha-chain sequences was detected.

Every TCR cDNA molecule bore a unique molecular identifier. Using its own MiXCR run on the 5' RACE reads, TCRdb lists one record per CDR3 protein. This table holds over 85,000 distinct CDR3 sequences, roughly 21% found once. The time point: blood at routine non-recurrence follow-up after resection. The input for sequencing was PBMCs, taken at follow-up. The receptor was derived from a male donor with early-stage non-small cell lung cancer.

CDR3 region: CASSWRTGVPYGYTF. The CDR3 DNA reads as TGTGCCAGCAGTTGGAGGACAGGGGTGCCCTATGGCTACACCTTC. V is TRBV27 and J is TRBJ1-2; 9 bases match TRBD1. J was trimmed by 4 bases and V by 4 bases; bases with no gene match: 7. Germline lookup yields CDR1 MNHEY and CDR2 SMNVEV (reference sequence). This CDR3 has 15 residues.